The T cell receptor (beta chain) under discussion was sequenced for a study of vaccination and CD4 T cells after COVID-19. About the study: Overlapping peptides covering the spike proteins of SARS-CoV-2, HCoV-NL63, HCoV-OC43 and HCoV-229E were added to stimulate cells.

This clonotype was found a few times. Its antigen remains unidentified. Treatment reported: roughly 11-day PBMC culture with coronavirus spike peptide pools or control peptides (ViraFEST assay). One should note that the unexposed donor's CD4+ T cells were collected before the COVID-19 pandemic (2011-2018). The assay that was used to sequence DNA from cultured CD4+ T cells was the Oncomine TCR Beta short-read assay. TCRdb re-called the PCR reads through MiXCR, storing one row per CDR3 protein. The profile shows about 5,700 distinct CDR3 sequences, 40% of them singletons. This receptor was identified in a human donor in good health. Sequencing was done on a sample of CD4+ T cells from blood, cultured in vitro.

The CDR3 here is CASSRLADSYEQYF. The CDR3 DNA reads as TGTGCCAGCAGCAGACTAGCGGATTCCTACGAGCAGTACTTC. The genes are TRBV5-6 and TRBJ2-7; 9 nucleotides match TRBD2. Germline-derived CDR1 and CDR2 are SGHDT and YYEEEE. This CDR3 region has 14 residues. With 4 bases clipped from V and 1 base from J, the junction kept 3 bases outside the gene matches.